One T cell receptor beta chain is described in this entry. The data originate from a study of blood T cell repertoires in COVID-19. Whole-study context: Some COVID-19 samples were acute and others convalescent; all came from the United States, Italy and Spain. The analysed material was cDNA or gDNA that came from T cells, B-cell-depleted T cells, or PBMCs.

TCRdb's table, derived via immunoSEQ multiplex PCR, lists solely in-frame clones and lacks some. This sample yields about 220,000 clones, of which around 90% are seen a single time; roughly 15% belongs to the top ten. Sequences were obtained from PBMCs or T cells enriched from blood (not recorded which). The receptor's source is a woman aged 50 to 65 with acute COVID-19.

CDR3: CASSWGQGNTGELFF. In DNA, the CDR3 is TGTGCCAGCAGTTGGGGACAGGGAAACACCGGGGAGCTGTTTTTT. This chain links TRBV6-6 with TRBJ2-2; 9 nucleotides align to TRBD1. The trim removed 4 bases at V and 2 bases at J, leaving 2 bases unmatched. This CDR3 has 15 amino acids. The V gene's germline CDR1 is MNHNY and CDR2 SVGAGI (reference sequence).